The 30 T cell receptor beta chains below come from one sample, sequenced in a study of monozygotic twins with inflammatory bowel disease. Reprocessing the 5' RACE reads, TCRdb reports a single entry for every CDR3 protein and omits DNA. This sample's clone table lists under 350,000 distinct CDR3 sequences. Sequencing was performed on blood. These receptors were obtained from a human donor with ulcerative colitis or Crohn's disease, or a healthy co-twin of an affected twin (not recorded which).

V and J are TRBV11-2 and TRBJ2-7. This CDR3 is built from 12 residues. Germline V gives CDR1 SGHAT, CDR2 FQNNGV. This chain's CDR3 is CASSLESYEQYF.

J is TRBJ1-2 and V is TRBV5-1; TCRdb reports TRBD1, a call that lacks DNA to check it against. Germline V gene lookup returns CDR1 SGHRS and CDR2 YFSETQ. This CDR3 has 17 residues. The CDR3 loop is CASSPHTGTGGVYGYTF.

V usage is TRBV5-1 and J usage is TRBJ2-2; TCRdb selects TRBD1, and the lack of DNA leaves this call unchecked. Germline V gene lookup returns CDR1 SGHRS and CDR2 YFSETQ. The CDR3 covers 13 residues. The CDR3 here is CASSFTGGGELFF.

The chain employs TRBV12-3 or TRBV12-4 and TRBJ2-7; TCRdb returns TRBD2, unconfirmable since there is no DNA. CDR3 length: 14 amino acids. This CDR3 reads CASRRTSGTYEQYF.

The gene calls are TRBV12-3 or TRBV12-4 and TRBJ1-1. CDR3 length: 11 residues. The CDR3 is CASSFRTVAFF.

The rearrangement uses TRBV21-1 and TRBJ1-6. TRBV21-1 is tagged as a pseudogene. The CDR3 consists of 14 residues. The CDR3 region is CASRHRVPHSPLHF.

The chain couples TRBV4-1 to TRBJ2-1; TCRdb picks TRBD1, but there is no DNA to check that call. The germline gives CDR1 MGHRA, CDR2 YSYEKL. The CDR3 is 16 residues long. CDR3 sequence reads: CASSQVSGTADNEQFF.

The CDR3 is CSARGHTEQYF. The chain recombines TRBV20-1 with TRBJ2-7. Germline V lookup: CDR1 DFQATT, CDR2 SNEGSKA (reference sequence). This CDR3 contains 11 residues.

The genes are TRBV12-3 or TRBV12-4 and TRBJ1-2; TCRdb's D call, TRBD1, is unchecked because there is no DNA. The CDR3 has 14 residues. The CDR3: CASSDPGTGSGYTF.

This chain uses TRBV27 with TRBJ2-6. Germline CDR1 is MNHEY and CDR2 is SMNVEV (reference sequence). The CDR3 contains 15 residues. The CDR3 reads CASSLRETGANVLTF.

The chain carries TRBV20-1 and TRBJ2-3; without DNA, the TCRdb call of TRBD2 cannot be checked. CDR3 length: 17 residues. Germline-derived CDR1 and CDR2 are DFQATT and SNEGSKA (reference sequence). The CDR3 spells CSARDTSGTPFTDTQYF.

CDR3 in amino acids: CASSLDYRANYGYTF. V is TRBV7-2 and J is TRBJ1-2; the D call of TRBD1 rests on TCRdb alone, since no DNA is present to check it. The CDR3 has 15 amino acids. Germline assignment: CDR1 SGHTA and CDR2 FQGNSA.

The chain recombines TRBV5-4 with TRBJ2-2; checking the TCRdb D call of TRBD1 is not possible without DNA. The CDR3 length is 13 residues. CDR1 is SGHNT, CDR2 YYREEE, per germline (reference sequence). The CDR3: CASNAGTTGELFF. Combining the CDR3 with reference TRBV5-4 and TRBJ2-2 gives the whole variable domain ETGVTQSPTHLIKTRGQQVTLRCSSQSGHNTVSWYQQALGQGPQFIFQYYREEENGRGNFPPRFSGLQFPNYSSELNVNALELDDSALYLCASNAGTTGELFFGEGSRLTVL.

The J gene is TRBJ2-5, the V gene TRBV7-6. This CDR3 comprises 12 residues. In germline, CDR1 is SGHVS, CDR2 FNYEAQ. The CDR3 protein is CASSFGRETQYF.

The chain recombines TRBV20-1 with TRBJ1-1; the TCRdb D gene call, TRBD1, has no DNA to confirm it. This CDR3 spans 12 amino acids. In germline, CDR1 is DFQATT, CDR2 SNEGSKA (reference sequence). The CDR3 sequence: CSANRLNTEAFF.

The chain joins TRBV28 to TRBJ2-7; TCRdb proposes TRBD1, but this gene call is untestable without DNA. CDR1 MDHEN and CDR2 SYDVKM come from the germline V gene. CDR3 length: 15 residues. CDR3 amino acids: CASSLIGAGSYEQYF.

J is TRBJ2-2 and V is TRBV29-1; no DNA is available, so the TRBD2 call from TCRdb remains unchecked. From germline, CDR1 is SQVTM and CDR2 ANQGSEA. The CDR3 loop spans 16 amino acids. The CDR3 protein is CSVEGLAGGNTGELFF.

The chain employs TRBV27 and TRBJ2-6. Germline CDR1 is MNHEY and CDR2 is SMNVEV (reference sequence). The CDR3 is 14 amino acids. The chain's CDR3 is CASSPDIGANVLTF.

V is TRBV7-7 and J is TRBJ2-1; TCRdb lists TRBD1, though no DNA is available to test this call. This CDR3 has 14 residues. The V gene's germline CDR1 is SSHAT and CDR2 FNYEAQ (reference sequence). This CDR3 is CASSPLGTYNEHFF.

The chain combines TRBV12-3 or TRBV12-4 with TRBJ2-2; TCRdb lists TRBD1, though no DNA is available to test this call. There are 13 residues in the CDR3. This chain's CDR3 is CASTRWDTGELFF.

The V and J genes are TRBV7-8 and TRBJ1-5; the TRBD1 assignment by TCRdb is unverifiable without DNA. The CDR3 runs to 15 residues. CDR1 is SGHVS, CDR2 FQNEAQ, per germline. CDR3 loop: CASSLAGGINQPQHF.

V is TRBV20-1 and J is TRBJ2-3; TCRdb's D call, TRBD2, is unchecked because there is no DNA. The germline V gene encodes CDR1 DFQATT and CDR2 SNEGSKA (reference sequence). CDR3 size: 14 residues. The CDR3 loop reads CSARAAGDRVTQYF.

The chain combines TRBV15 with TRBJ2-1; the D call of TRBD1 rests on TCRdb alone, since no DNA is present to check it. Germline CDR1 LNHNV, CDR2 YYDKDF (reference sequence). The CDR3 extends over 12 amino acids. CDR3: CATNTMGGEQFF.

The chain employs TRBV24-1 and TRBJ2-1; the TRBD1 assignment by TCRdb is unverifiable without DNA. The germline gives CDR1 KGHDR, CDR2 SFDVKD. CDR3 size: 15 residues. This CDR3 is CATSDWGQGYNEQFF.

The CDR3 protein is CAWSVLSHTQYF. The chain has TRBV30 and TRBJ2-3. The CDR3 totals 12 residues. CDR1 is GTSNPN, CDR2 SVGIG, per germline (reference sequence).

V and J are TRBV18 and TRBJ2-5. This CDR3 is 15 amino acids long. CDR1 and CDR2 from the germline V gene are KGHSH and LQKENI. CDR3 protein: CASSPYQFPKETQYF.

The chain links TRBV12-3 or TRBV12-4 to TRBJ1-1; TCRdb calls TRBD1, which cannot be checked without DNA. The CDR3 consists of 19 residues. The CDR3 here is CASRPTIGTTDRGDTEAFF.

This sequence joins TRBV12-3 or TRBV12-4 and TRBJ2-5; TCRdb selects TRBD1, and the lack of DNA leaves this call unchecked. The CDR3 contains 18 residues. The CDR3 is CASSLTSGRVYLQETQYF.

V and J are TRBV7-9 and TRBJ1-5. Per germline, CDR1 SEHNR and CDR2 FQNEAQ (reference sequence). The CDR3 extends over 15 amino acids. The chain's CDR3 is CASSSFSVSNQPQHF. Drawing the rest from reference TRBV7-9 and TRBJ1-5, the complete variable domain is DTGVSQNPRHKITKRGQNVTFRCDPISEHNRLYWYRQTLGQGPEFLTYFQNEAQLEKSRLLSDRFSAERPKGSFSTLEIQRTEQGDSAMYLCASSSFSVSNQPQHFGDGTRLSIL.

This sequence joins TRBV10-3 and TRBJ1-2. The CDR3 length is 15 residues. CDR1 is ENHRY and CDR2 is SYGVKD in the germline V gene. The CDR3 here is CAAQKSQENKYGYTF.